This note documents a single T cell receptor (beta chain) sequence. Its specific antigen is unknown. Base qualities are not recorded, but no much larger clone differs from it by a single base. The collaborating institutions used their own protocols to collect whole blood in K2EDTA tubes. Collaborator samples were shipped for TCRbeta analysis as frozen whole blood, isolated PBMCs, or DNA extracted from either sample type. TCRbeta CDR3 regions were amplified from genomic DNA using the immunoSEQ Assay, a bias-controlled multiplex PCR. Turning to the authors' computational methods: The number of nucleated cells in each sample was estimated from the amplification of reference gene primers within the assay. To quantify the absolute abundance of each unique TCRbeta CDR3 rearrangement, sequence reads were collapsed and filtered. For each sample, productive Simpson clonality was calculated as the square root of Simpson's diversity index across productive rearrangements. The immuneACCESS repertoire file appears here via TCRdb, limited to in-frame rearrangements. These files lack a portion of the clones; in checked studies, under half of the deficit traces to unresolved V genes, and the cause of the others is not known. V, J and clone size were drawn from that table, and D and trimming were deduced from the DNA. This sample is represented by 200,000 to 250,000 clones; 84% of them were singletons. The leading ten clones occupy roughly 18% of the sample.

The sample originates from a study of blood T cell repertoires in COVID-19 (dated by TCRdb to about 2020). As for the study more broadly: Samples covering the acute and convalescent phases of COVID-19 were provided by collaborators in the United States, Italy and Spain. Samples were obtained from the ongoing ImmuneRACE study (first 160 participants) and from some 1,300 subjects provided by 6 global collaborators. A de-identified subject ID, COVID-19 status, age in years and sex were almost always included in the sample metadata. The material from the prospective study consisted of cDNA or gDNA derived from T cells, B-cell-depleted T cells, or PBMCs. The dataset comprised deeply sampled blood TCRbeta repertoires from subjects exposed to, actively infected with, or recovered from COVID-19. Where HLA class I and class II types were available, the types were taken from metadata supplied by the sample provider, not from assay-based typing. The repertoires were released in a freely available public database meant as a resource for research on the immune response to SARS-CoV-2.

Taken from cysteine to phenylalanine, the CDR3 has 13 residues. Kept here is only the CDR3 DNA, which spans 39 bases and is read in frame from base 1. V is cut back by 5 bases and J by 3 bases, with 1 base in the junction unmatched. The germline V gene specifies SGHAT as CDR1 and FQNNGV as CDR2. Overall study outcomes, separate from this receptor: The quantity of clinical and demographic metadata differed by source and by participant and was supplied without curation.

The material sequenced was peripheral blood. This clonotype was sampled from a woman older than 75 with active or convalescent COVID-19. The V and J segments used are TRBV11-2 and TRBJ2-7; 10 bases in between match TRBD2. The CDR3 sequence is CASSRTSGYEQYF. The nucleotide sequence is TGTGCCAGCAGCCGGACTAGCGGCTACGAGCAGTACTTC.